The 27 T cell receptor beta chains listed next were all sequenced from one sample in a study of shared clonotypes between healthy human individuals. Measured with immunoSEQ multiplex PCR; TCRdb has only the in-frame clones, and not every one. The sample consists of 400,000 to 600,000 clones, about 96% of them appearing once. The sample taken for sequencing was naive CD4+ T cells sorted from blood. The subset denotes: CD45RA+ positively selected. Receptors originate from a woman in her twenties or thirties in good health.

The CDR3 DNA follows: TGTGCCAGCAGTTCGACAGGGGCAGGGGAGACCCAGTACTTC. The encoded protein is CASSSTGAGETQYF. This chain links TRBV28 with TRBJ2-5; 8 bases fit TRBD1. Germline assignment: CDR1 MDHEN and CDR2 SYDVKM. V dropped 4 bases and J dropped 5; count of bases not matched to a gene: 6. This CDR3 contains 14 residues.

CDR3 protein: CASSSRGEPAQYTF. The CDR3 DNA reads TGTGCCAGCAGCTCTCGAGGGGAGCCCGCGCAGTACACCTTC. The chain has TRBV11-2 and TRBJ1-2; D might be TRBD1 (5 bases). The germline V and J ends were trimmed by 4 bases and 11 bases, with 20 bases remaining between them. From germline, CDR1 is SGHAT and CDR2 FQNNGV. The CDR3 extends over 14 amino acids.

The chain carries TRBV7-9 and TRBJ2-2; D gene uncertain. The germline CDR1 and CDR2 sequences are SEHNR and FQNEAQ (reference sequence). The CDR3 contains 15 residues. V gave up 7 bases and J gave up 2 bases, with 14 bases separating them. The CDR3 reads CASNPIAANTGELFF. The CDR3 DNA sequence: TGTGCCAGCAACCCTATAGCCGCAAACACCGGGGAGCTGTTTTTT.

The J gene is TRBJ1-1, the V gene TRBV9; D ambiguous. This CDR3 is built from 15 residues. Trimming left V 0 bases short and J 1 base short, with 10 bases between. Germline CDR1 SGDLS, CDR2 YYNGEE. This chain's CDR3 is CASSVVTGRNTEAFF. The DNA of the CDR3 is TGTGCCAGCAGCGTAGTCACGGGCCGGAACACTGAAGCTTTCTTT.

V is TRBV27 and J is TRBJ1-1; D is unresolved. Per germline, CDR1 MNHEY and CDR2 SMNVEV (reference sequence). With 5 bases removed from V and 4 bases from J, the gap between germline ends came to 23 bases. The CDR3 runs 17 residues. DNA of the CDR3: TGTGCCAGCAGTCCCTCCTATTGGTCGCTTAAGGGCACTGAAGCTTTCTTT. Protein sequence: CASSPSYWSLKGTEAFF.

For this clone: Distinct nucleotide sequences in the sample also encode this CDR3. This rearrangement joins TRBV20-1 to TRBJ1-2, with D unresolved. The CDR3 is 11 residues long. With 1 base removed from V and 5 bases from J, the gap between germline ends came to 5 bases. Germline V gives CDR1 DFQATT, CDR2 SNEGSKA (reference sequence). The CDR3 here is CSARGDYGYTF. The CDR3 bases are TGCAGTGCTAGAGGGGATTATGGCTACACCTTC.

This clone was seen a single time. The chain couples TRBV6-5 to TRBJ2-7, with D possibly TRBD1 on 6 matching bases. The CDR3 length is 15 residues. Between the trimmed V and J ends, which lost 2 bases and 4 bases, there was a span of 15 bases. Per the germline V gene, CDR1 is MNHEY and CDR2 is SVGAGI. The CDR3 loop is CASSYRPGQTYEQYF. The CDR3 nucleotides are TGTGCCAGCAGTTACCGGCCGGGACAAACTTACGAGCAGTACTTC.

This chain uses TRBV4-1 with TRBJ2-7; perhaps TRBD1 as D (5 bases). This CDR3 has 14 amino acids. The V gene's germline CDR1 is MGHRA and CDR2 YSYEKL. Trimming shortened V by 1 base and J by 3 bases, and 10 bases separated the two germline ends. The CDR3 loop is CASSQGEGVYEQYF. CDR3 in DNA: TGCGCCAGCAGCCAAGGCGAAGGGGTCTACGAGCAGTACTTC.

The chain couples TRBV5-1 to TRBJ2-5; 8 positions agree with TRBD2. The V gene end was trimmed by 2 bases and the J gene end by 5 bases; junction bases not matched to a gene: 5. CDR1 and CDR2 from the germline V gene are SGHRS and YFSETQ. The CDR3 spans 14 residues. The CDR3 protein is CASSLSGGRETQYF. For the CDR3, the DNA is TGCGCCAGCAGCTTATCGGGAGGGCGGGAGACCCAGTACTTC.

V and J are TRBV18 and TRBJ1-2; 9 bases are shared with TRBD1. Germline V gives CDR1 KGHSH, CDR2 LQKENI. Trimming removed 5 bases from V and 5 bases from J; junction bases left unmatched: 3. CDR3 length: 13 residues. The CDR3 sequence is CASSSTGGYGYTF. CDR3 DNA: TGTGCCAGCTCATCGACAGGGGGGTATGGCTACACCTTC.

This chain uses TRBV5-1 with TRBJ1-1, with 8 nucleotides matching TRBD1. This CDR3 spans 16 amino acids. The V gene's germline CDR1 is SGHRS and CDR2 YFSETQ. V shed 0 bases and J 0 bases; nucleotides not matched to a gene: 4. CDR3 bases: TGCGCCAGCAGCTTGGGACAGGGGAATATGAACACTGAAGCTTTCTTT. Translation gives CASSLGQGNMNTEAFF.

This clone appeared once. The chain is built from TRBV28 and TRBJ1-5, with D perhaps TRBD1 (6 bases). Germline CDR1 reads MDHEN; CDR2 reads SYDVKM. This CDR3 is built from 14 residues. Trimming shortened V by 6 bases and J by 5 bases, and 14 bases separated the two germline ends. The CDR3 DNA sequence: TGTGCCAGCAGCCCTGGACAGACAGATCAGCCCCAGCATTTT. Its protein is CASSPGQTDQPQHF. The full variable domain, completed using reference TRBV28 and TRBJ1-5, is DVKVTQSSRYLVKRTGEKVFLECVQDMDHENMFWYRQDPGLGLRLIYFSYDVKMKEKGDIPEGYSVSREKKERFSLILESASTNQTSMYLCASSPGQTDQPQHFGDGTRLSIL.

For this clone: The junction does not match germline at one end; this may be a read error. The genes are TRBV18 and TRBJ2-3, with 8 nucleotides matching TRBD2. The CDR3 totals 15 residues. Germline CDR1 and CDR2: KGHSH and LQKENI. CDR3 in DNA: TGTGCCAGCTCACCGAGGCTAGCGGGCACATATACGCAGTATTTT. It codes for CASSPRLAGTYTQYF. The full variable domain, rest sourced from reference TRBV18 and TRBJ2-3, is NAGVMQNPRHLVRRRGQEARLRCSPMKGHSHVYWYRQLPEEGLKFMVYLQKENIIDESGMPKERFSAEFPKEGPSILRIQQVVRGDSAAYFCASSPRLAGTYTQYFGPGTRLTVL.

The chain uses TRBV27 and TRBJ2-5, with 13 bases lining up with TRBD2. Germline CDR1 and CDR2: MNHEY and SMNVEV (reference sequence). The length of the CDR3 is 15 residues. V trimming: 5 bases; J trimming: 9 bases; junction bases outside the gene matches: 9. CDR3 protein: CASSPAMTSGRSQYF. For the CDR3, the DNA is TGTGCCAGCAGTCCTGCTATGACTAGCGGGAGGTCCCAGTACTTC.

This chain connects TRBV5-1 to TRBJ1-1; TRBD1 matches 8 bases. From germline, CDR1 is SGHRS and CDR2 YFSETQ. CDR3 length: 15 amino acids. Unmatched junction bases numbered 5, after V lost 4 bases and J lost 0 bases. CDR3 sequence (DNA): TGCGCCAGCAGCCCTCAGACAGGGGTGAACACTGAAGCTTTCTTT. Translation gives CASSPQTGVNTEAFF.

The V and J genes are TRBV11-3 and TRBJ2-7; D call uncertain. With 2 bases removed from V and 5 bases from J, the gap between germline ends came to 10 bases. CDR1 SGHNT and CDR2 YENEEA come from the germline V gene. This CDR3 contains 13 residues. The DNA of the CDR3 is TGTGCCAGCAGCTTAAGGAGAAGCAACGAGCAGTACTTC. It codes for CASSLRRSNEQYF.

The chain carries TRBV28 and TRBJ2-3; TRBD2 is a possible D gene (6 bases). This CDR3 has 14 amino acids. CDR1 and CDR2 from the germline V gene are MDHEN and SYDVKM. Trimming stripped 7 bases from V and 3 bases from J, with 14 bases between. CDR3 sequence reads: CASTSAGGTDTQYF. The CDR3 coding sequence is TGTGCCAGCACCTCGGCCGGGGGAACAGATACGCAGTATTTT. The variable domain in full, completed from reference TRBV28 and TRBJ2-3, reads DVKVTQSSRYLVKRTGEKVFLECVQDMDHENMFWYRQDPGLGLRLIYFSYDVKMKEKGDIPEGYSVSREKKERFSLILESASTNQTSMYLCASTSAGGTDTQYFGPGTRLTVL.

This clone showed up just once. The chain uses TRBV5-4 and TRBJ2-2; D gene ambiguous. Per the germline V gene, CDR1 is SGHNT and CDR2 is YYREEE (reference sequence). Trimming removed 4 bases at V and 2 bases at J, with 9 bases between. The CDR3 covers 14 residues. The CDR3 sequence: CASSQDQNTGELFF. CDR3 bases: TGTGCCAGCAGCCAGGACCAAAACACCGGGGAGCTGTTTTTT. The full variable domain, with the rest looked up from reference TRBV5-4 and TRBJ2-2, is ETGVTQSPTHLIKTRGQQVTLRCSSQSGHNTVSWYQQALGQGPQFIFQYYREEENGRGNFPPRFSGLQFPNYSSELNVNALELDDSALYLCASSQDQNTGELFFGEGSRLTVL.

CDR3 sequence (DNA): TGCAGCGTTGAAGTGGTTGGGGGGTTACTTCCGAGCTCCTACAATGAGCAGTTCTTC. Translated: CSVEVVGGLLPSSYNEQFF. The chain recombines TRBV29-1 with TRBJ2-1, with a tentative D call TRBD2 (6 bases). Trimming removed 1 base at V and 0 bases at J, with 22 bases between. This CDR3 region has 19 residues. The germline V gene has CDR1 SQVTM and CDR2 ANQGSEA.

The chain combines TRBV5-4 with TRBJ2-5, with a weak D call TRBD2 (7 bases). The V end was cut by 4 bases, the J end by 7 bases, with 20 bases between. Germline V gene data show CDR1 as SGHNT and CDR2 as YYREEE (reference sequence). The CDR3 runs 15 residues. The CDR3 bases are TGTGCCAGCAGCAACCCCGGGGGGCCAGTTGTGACCCAGTACTTC. This sequence encodes CASSNPGGPVVTQYF.

This clone was seen a few times. The chain couples TRBV28 to TRBJ1-1; D perhaps matches TRBD1 (6 bases). The CDR3 runs 14 residues. Trimming removed 6 bases at V and 1 base at J, with 12 bases between. The V gene's germline CDR1 is MDHEN and CDR2 SYDVKM. CDR3 nucleotide sequence: TGTGCCAGCAGGCCGGGACATCCGAACACTGAAGCTTTCTTT. It specifies CASRPGHPNTEAFF.

J is TRBJ2-7 and V is TRBV20-1, with D possibly matching TRBD1 (6 bases). Germline V CDR1 and CDR2: DFQATT, SNEGSKA (reference sequence). The CDR3 consists of 11 residues. For the CDR3, the DNA is TGCACCGGGTCGGACAGCTACGAGCAGTACTTC. This encodes CTGSDSYEQYF.

The rearrangement uses TRBV10-3 and TRBJ1-5; D unclear. Per the germline V gene, CDR1 is ENHRY and CDR2 is SYGVKD. With 3 bases removed from V and 0 bases from J, the gap between germline ends came to 6 bases. The CDR3 sequence is 14 residues long. The CDR3 here is CAISDDRSNQPQHF. DNA for the CDR3: TGTGCCATCAGTGACGACCGTAGCAATCAGCCCCAGCATTTT.

The chain has TRBV28 and TRBJ2-3, with a weak D call TRBD1 (5 bases). V was pared by 6 bases and J by 1 base, with 20 bases between. In germline, CDR1 is MDHEN, CDR2 SYDVKM. The CDR3 is 17 residues long. The CDR3 DNA reads TGTGCCAGCAGACCGCTCCGAAGGGGCGCTGGCACAGATACGCAGTATTTT. Protein: CASRPLRRGAGTDTQYF.

The chain is built from TRBV28 and TRBJ2-3; unclear D gene. The V end was cut by 6 bases, the J end by 1 base, with 5 bases between. The CDR3 loop spans 12 amino acids. Germline lookup yields CDR1 MDHEN and CDR2 SYDVKM. CDR3 nucleotide sequence: TGTGCCAGCAGAACCCGCACAGATACGCAGTATTTT. Translated, it gives CASRTRTDTQYF.

The rearrangement uses TRBV18 and TRBJ1-3, with a tentative D call TRBD1 (5 bases). The CDR3 contains 15 residues. Germline V gene data show CDR1 as KGHSH and CDR2 as LQKENI. V lost 0 bases to trimming and J lost 3 bases, with 9 bases between them. The CDR3: CASSPPRDGGNTIYF. The CDR3 DNA is TGTGCCAGCTCACCACCGAGGGACGGTGGAAACACCATATATTTT.

The chain recombines TRBV6-5 with TRBJ2-2, with 9 bases fitting TRBD2. CDR3 length: 15 residues. Looked up from germline, CDR1 is MNHEY and CDR2 is SVGAGI. The V and J ends lost 8 bases and 5 bases, in that order; junction bases with no gene match: 9. The CDR3 DNA reads as TGTGCCAGCCAAGAACCGACTAGCGGAACCGGGGAGCTGTTTTTT. Translated, it gives CASQEPTSGTGELFF.